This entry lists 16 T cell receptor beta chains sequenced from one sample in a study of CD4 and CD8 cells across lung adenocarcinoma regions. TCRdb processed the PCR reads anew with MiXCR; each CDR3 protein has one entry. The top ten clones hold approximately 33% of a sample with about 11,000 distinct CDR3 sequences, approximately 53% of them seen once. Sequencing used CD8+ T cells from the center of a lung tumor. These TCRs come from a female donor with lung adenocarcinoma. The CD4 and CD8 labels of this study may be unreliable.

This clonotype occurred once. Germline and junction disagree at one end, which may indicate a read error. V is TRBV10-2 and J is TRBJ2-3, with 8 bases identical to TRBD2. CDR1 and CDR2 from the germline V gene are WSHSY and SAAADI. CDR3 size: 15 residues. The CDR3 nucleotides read TGCGCCAGGGGAGATGGGGCGGGGGGCCAAGAGACGCAGTACTTT. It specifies CARGDGAGGQETQYF.

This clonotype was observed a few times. The CDR3 nucleotides are TGTGCCACCAGCAGAGATAGGGCAGCCGCATATGGCTACACCTTC. It yields the protein CATSRDRAAAYGYTF. The gene calls are TRBV15 and TRBJ1-2; no clear D. Germline V lookup: CDR1 LNHNV, CDR2 YYDKDF (reference sequence). The CDR3 is 15 residues long. Between the trimmed V and J ends, which lost 0 bases and 5 bases, there was a span of 13 bases.

The CDR3 DNA follows: TGTGCCAGCAGCAAGCGCGTAGCGGGACGGTCCCGAGGCACCGGGGAGCTGTTTTTT. Its protein is CASSKRVAGRSRGTGELFF. The chain links TRBV7-6 to TRBJ2-2, with TRBD2 matching 8 bases. In germline, CDR1 is SGHVS, CDR2 FNYEAQ. This CDR3 comprises 19 residues. Trimming removed 5 bases from V and 4 bases from J; junction bases left unmatched: 18.

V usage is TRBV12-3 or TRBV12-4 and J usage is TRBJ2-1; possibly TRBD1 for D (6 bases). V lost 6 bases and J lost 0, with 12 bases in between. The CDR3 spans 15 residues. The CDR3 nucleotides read TGTGCCAGCAGCCGCGACAGGAGCTCCTACAATGAGCAGTTCTTC. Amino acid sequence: CASSRDRSSYNEQFF.

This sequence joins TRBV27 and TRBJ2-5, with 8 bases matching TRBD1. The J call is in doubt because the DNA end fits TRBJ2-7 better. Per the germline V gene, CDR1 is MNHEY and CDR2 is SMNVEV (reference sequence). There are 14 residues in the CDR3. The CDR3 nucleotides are TGTGCCAGCCGCCGAGACAGGGGACCCTACGAGCAGTACTTC. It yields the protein CASRRDRGPYEQYF.

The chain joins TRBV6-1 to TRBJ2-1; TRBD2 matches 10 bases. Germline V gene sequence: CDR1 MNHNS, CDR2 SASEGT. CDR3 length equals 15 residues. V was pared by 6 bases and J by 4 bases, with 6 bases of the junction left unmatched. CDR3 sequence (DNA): TGTGCCAGCAGCCGGGTAGCGGGAGGTTACAATGAGCAGTTCTTC. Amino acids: CASSRVAGGYNEQFF.

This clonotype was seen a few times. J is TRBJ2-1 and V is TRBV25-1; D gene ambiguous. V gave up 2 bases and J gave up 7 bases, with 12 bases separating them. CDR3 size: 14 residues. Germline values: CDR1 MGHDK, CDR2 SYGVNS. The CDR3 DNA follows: TGTGCCAGCAGTGAAACGGAGCTATGGAATGAGCAGTTCTTC. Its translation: CASSETELWNEQFF. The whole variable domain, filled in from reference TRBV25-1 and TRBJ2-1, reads EADIYQTPRYLVIGTGKKITLECSQTMGHDKMYWYQQDPGMELHLIHYSYGVNSTEKGDLSSESTVSRIRTEHFPLTLESARPSHTSQYLCASSETELWNEQFFGPGTRLTVL.

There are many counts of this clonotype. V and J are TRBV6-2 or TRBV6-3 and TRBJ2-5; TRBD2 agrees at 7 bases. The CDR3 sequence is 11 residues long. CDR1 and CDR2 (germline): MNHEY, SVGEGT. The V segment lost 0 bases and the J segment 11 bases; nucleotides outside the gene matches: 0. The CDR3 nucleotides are TGTGCCAGCAGTTACTCGGGGGGGCAGTACTTC. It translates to CASSYSGGQYF.

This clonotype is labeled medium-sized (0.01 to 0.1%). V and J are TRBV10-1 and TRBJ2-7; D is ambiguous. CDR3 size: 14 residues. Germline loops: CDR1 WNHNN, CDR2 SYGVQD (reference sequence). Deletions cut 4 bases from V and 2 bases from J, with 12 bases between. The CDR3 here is CASSGVEPPYEQYF. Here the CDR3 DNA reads TGCGCCAGCAGTGGGGTCGAGCCACCCTACGAGCAGTACTTC.

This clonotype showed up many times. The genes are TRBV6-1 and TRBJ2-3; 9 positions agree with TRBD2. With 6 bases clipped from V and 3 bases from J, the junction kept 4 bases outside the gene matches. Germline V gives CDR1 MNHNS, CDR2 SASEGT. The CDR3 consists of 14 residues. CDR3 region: CASRAGGRTDTQYF. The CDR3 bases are TGTGCCAGCAGGGCGGGGGGGAGGACAGATACGCAGTATTTT.

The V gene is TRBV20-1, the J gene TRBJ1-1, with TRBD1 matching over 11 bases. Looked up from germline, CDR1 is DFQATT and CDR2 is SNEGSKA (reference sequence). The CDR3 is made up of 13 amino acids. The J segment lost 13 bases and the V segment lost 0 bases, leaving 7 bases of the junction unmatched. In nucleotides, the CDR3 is TGCAGTGCTAGAGACCTGGACAGGGGGCTCTATTTCTTT. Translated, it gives CSARDLDRGLYFF.

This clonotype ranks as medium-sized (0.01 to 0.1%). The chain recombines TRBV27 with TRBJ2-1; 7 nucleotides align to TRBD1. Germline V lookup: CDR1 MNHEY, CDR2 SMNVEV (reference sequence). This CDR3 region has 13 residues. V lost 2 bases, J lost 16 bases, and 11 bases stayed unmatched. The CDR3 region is CASSLKGRDSHFF. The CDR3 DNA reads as TGTGCCAGCAGTTTAAAGGGCCGGGACAGCCACTTCTTC.

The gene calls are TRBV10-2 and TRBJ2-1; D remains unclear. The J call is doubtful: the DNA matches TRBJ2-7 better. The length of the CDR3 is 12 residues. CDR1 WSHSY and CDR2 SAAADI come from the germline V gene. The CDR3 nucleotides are TGCGCCAGCAAGGCTAGCTCCTACGAGCAGTACTTC. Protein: CASKASSYEQYF.

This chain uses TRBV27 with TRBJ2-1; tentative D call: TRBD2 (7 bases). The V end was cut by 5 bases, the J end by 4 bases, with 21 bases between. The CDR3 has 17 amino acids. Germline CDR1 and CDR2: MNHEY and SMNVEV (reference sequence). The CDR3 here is CASSPRGGASRYNEQFF. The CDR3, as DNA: TGTGCCAGCAGTCCAAGGGGGGGGGCTAGTCGGTACAATGAGCAGTTCTTC.

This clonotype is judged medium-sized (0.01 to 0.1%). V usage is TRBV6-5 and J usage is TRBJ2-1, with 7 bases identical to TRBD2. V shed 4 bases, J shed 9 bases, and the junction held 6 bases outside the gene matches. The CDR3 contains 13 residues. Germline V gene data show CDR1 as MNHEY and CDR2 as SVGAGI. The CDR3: CASSSRTSTEQFF. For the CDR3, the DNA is TGTGCCAGCAGTTCAAGGACTAGTACTGAGCAGTTCTTC.

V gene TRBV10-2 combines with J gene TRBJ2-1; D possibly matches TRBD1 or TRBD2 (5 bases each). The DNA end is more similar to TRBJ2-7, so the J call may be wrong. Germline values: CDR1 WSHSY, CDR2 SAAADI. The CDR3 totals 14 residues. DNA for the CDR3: TGCGCGGGCAGCGAGGGGCGTGACCCAGAGACGCAGTACTTC. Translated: CAGSEGRDPETQYF.